This TCR beta chain was recovered during a study of CD4 T cells in relation to SARS-CoV-2 and coronaviruses. This table comes from immunoSEQ multiplex PCR, and its TCRdb copy is limited to in-frame clones, with some not included. The sample lists about 59,000 clones; just over 85% were seen once. This CDR3 comprises 13 residues. V was pared by 2 bases and J by 5 bases, with 10 bases between. Germline V lookup: CDR1 MDHEN, CDR2 SYDVKM. CD4+ T cells from unexposed donors were obtained before the COVID-19 pandemic (2011-2018). Sequencing was done on a sample of memory CD4+ T cells from PBMCs. This receptor was obtained from a human donor in good health. The chain is built from TRBV28 and TRBJ2-7; no clear D. The CDR3 sequence: CASSLSGSNEQYF. The CDR3 nucleotides read TGTGCCAGCAGTTTAAGTGGGTCCAACGAGCAGTACTTC.